This entry lists 30 T cell receptor beta chains sequenced from one sample in a study of T cells after yellow fever vaccination. Each CDR3 protein is one row after TCRdb ran MiXCR on the 5' RACE reads. In the table there are 150,000 to 200,000 distinct CDR3 sequences, about 6% of which are singletons. The starting material was CD4+ T cells sorted from PBMCs, obtained on the day of the first yellow fever vaccination. These receptors originate from a young man who received the YFV17D yellow fever vaccine.

This clonotype was picked up many times. This chain uses TRBV19 with TRBJ1-2; 10 bases map to TRBD1. Trimming removed 3 bases from V and 5 bases from J; junction bases left unmatched: 3. The CDR3 consists of 14 residues. From germline, CDR1 is LNHDA and CDR2 SQIVND (reference sequence). CDR3 residues: CASSMGQGLYGYTF. The DNA of the CDR3 is TGTGCCAGTAGTATGGGACAGGGGTTGTATGGCTACACCTTC.

This clonotype was picked up a small number of times. The chain uses TRBV7-2 and TRBJ2-5; D is unclear. Germline CDR1 SGHTA, CDR2 FQGNSA. V was clipped by 0 bases and J by 4 bases, with 9 bases between them. CDR3 length equals 14 residues. CDR3 region: CASSLALLTETQYF. CDR3 nucleotides: TGTGCCAGCAGCTTAGCTTTGCTAACAGAGACCCAGTACTTC.

This chain links TRBV6-5 with TRBJ1-4, with TRBD1 matching 7 bases. This CDR3 comprises 15 residues. Germline trimming cut 4 bases from V and 5 bases from J; bases unmatched to any gene: 7. CDR1 is MNHEY and CDR2 is SVGAGI in the germline V gene. The CDR3 nucleotides read TGTGCCAGCAGTTTTGGGGGACAGCCGAATGAAAAACTGTTTTTT. This codes for CASSFGGQPNEKLFF.

This clonotype has a handful of counts. The junction and the germline gene differ at one end; a read error may be behind it. The chain employs TRBV20-1 and TRBJ2-7, with 10 bases aligning to TRBD1. The germline gives CDR1 DFQATT, CDR2 SNEGSKA (reference sequence). CDR3 length: 15 residues. The CDR3 protein is CSAREPGQGNPLGNF. In DNA, the CDR3 is TGCAGTGCTAGAGAACCGGGACAGGGGAACCCCCTAGGGAACTTC.

The chain joins TRBV12-3 or TRBV12-4 to TRBJ1-2; 7 nucleotides align to TRBD1. The CDR3 is made up of 15 amino acids. Trimming removed 7 bases from V and 8 bases from J; junction bases left unmatched: 16. Here the CDR3 DNA reads TGTGCCAGCACCCTCCAAGCGAGACAGGGTGCCGGCTACACCTTC. It is translated as CASTLQARQGAGYTF.

This chain connects TRBV24-1 to TRBJ2-3; D not resolved. The CDR3 extends over 15 amino acids. Deletions cut 5 bases from V and 2 bases from J, with 13 bases between. Germline values: CDR1 KGHDR, CDR2 SFDVKD. The chain's CDR3 is CATSAVYGLTDTQYF. The CDR3 coding sequence is TGTGCCACCAGTGCCGTGTATGGTCTCACAGATACGCAGTATTTT.

This clonotype showed up many times. The chain uses TRBV4-3 and TRBJ2-1; 7 nucleotides line up with TRBD1. CDR1 is LGHNA, CDR2 YSLEER, per germline. There are 13 residues in the CDR3. The V and J ends lost 4 bases and 7 bases, in that order; junction bases with no gene match: 4. The CDR3: CASSRNRGNEQFF. CDR3 DNA: TGCGCCAGCAGCCGTAACAGGGGTAATGAGCAGTTCTTC.

J is TRBJ2-3 and V is TRBV7-9; 10 positions agree with TRBD2. Germline CDR1 SEHNR, CDR2 FQNEAQ (reference sequence). V lost 2 bases, J lost 5 bases, and 1 base stayed unmatched. This CDR3 region has 14 residues. The CDR3 DNA reads TGTGCCAGCAGCTTACCTAGCGGGGGAGATACGCAGTATTTT. Translated: CASSLPSGGDTQYF.

The chain recombines TRBV7-3 with TRBJ1-2; 9 bases are a match to TRBD1. Germline CDR1 reads SGHTA; CDR2 reads FQGTGA. The CDR3 is made up of 15 amino acids. The trim removed 5 bases at V and 4 bases at J, leaving 8 bases unmatched. This CDR3 is CASSPGIQGAYGYTF. The DNA of the CDR3 is TGTGCCAGCAGCCCGGGAATACAGGGGGCCTATGGCTACACCTTC.

V usage is TRBV5-5 and J usage is TRBJ2-7; TRBD2 matches 8 bases. Germline V gives CDR1 SGHKS, CDR2 YYEKEE (reference sequence). The CDR3 has 15 residues. Germline trimming cut 0 bases from V and 2 bases from J; bases unmatched to any gene: 4. CDR3: CASSLVLAEPYEQYV. In DNA, the CDR3 is TGTGCCAGCAGCTTGGTACTAGCGGAGCCCTACGAGCAGTACGTC.

The chain couples TRBV7-9 to TRBJ2-3, with D hard to call. Trimming cost V 5 bases and J 5 bases, with 8 bases left between them. Looked up from germline, CDR1 is SEHNR and CDR2 is FQNEAQ (reference sequence). The CDR3 is 12 amino acids. The CDR3 DNA is TGTGCCAGCAGCCCCATTCAAGATACGCAGTATTTT. This sequence encodes CASSPIQDTQYF. The variable domain in full, with the rest retrieved from reference TRBV7-9 and TRBJ2-3, is DTGVSQNPRHKITKRGQNVTFRCDPISEHNRLYWYRQTLGQGPEFLTYFQNEAQLEKSRLLSDRFSAERPKGSFSTLEIQRTEQGDSAMYLCASSPIQDTQYFGPGTRLTVL.

This clonotype was detected ten times or more. V gene TRBV20-1 combines with J gene TRBJ2-2, with D uncertain. Germline assignment: CDR1 DFQATT and CDR2 SNEGSKA (reference sequence). CDR3 size: 12 residues. V lost 6 bases and J 2 bases, leaving 7 bases between the germline ends. DNA of the CDR3: TGCAGTGCGGCAGAAAACACCGGGGAGCTGTTTTTT. It is translated as CSAAENTGELFF.

This clonotype has ten or more counts. The chain links TRBV6-2 or TRBV6-3 to TRBJ1-1, with a possible D match to TRBD1 (5 bases). V lost 1 base and J 7 bases, leaving 13 bases between the germline ends. This CDR3 is 14 amino acids long. The germline gives CDR1 MNHEY, CDR2 SVGEGT. CDR3 residues: CASSYYFGQGEAFF. In DNA, the CDR3 is TGTGCCAGCAGTTACTATTTCGGGCAGGGTGAAGCTTTCTTT.

This clonotype was detected a few times. This chain joins TRBV7-2 and TRBJ2-3; the D gene could be TRBD1 or TRBD2 (5 bases each). Germline-derived CDR1 and CDR2 are SGHTA and FQGNSA. V lost 1 base, J lost 1 base, and 9 bases lay in between. The CDR3 is 15 amino acids. For the CDR3, the DNA is TGTGCCAGCAGCTTAGTAATGGGGGGCACAGATACGCAGTATTTT. This codes for CASSLVMGGTDTQYF. Complete variable domain (other parts from reference TRBV7-2 and TRBJ2-3): GAGVSQSPSNKVTEKGKDVELRCDPISGHTALYWYRQSLGQGLEFLIYFQGNSAPDKSGLPSDRFSAERTGGSVSTLTIQRTQQEDSAVYLCASSLVMGGTDTQYFGPGTRLTVL.

In this sample, this clonotype turned up many times. This sequence joins TRBV5-6 and TRBJ2-2; maybe TRBD1 (6 bases). The CDR3 runs to 16 residues. Trimming took off 0 bases at V and 3 bases at J, with 12 bases between the two ends. The V gene's germline CDR1 is SGHDT and CDR2 YYEEEE. The DNA for the CDR3 is TGTGCCAGCAGCTTGGCCGGGACATTGTACACCGGGGAGCTGTTTTTT. It encodes CASSLAGTLYTGELFF.

This chain joins TRBV20-1 and TRBJ1-6, with D possibly matching TRBD1 (5 bases). CDR3 length: 14 residues. Trimming stripped 3 bases from V and 9 bases from J, with 15 bases between. Germline CDR1 is DFQATT and CDR2 is SNEGSKA (reference sequence). CDR3: CSARPQGEVSPLHF. The CDR3, as DNA: TGCAGTGCTAGGCCCCAGGGAGAGGTTTCACCCCTCCACTTT.

Ten or more counts support this clonotype. The rearrangement joins TRBV20-1 to TRBJ2-7; 8 bases match TRBD2. The CDR3 length is 14 residues. The germline gives CDR1 DFQATT, CDR2 SNEGSKA (reference sequence). The V gene end was trimmed by 3 bases and the J gene end by 5 bases; junction bases not matched to a gene: 9. CDR3 residues: CSASDSGGGNEQYV. CDR3 nucleotide sequence: TGCAGTGCTAGTGATTCAGGCGGGGGGAACGAGCAGTACGTC.

This clonotype was seen repeatedly, ten times or more. This chain connects TRBV25-1 to TRBJ2-1; no clear D gene. Germline lookup yields CDR1 MGHDK and CDR2 SYGVNS. Trimming cost V 5 bases and J 8 bases, with 19 bases left between them. The CDR3 contains 15 residues. The CDR3 loop is CASSMRLTPADEQFF. CDR3 DNA: TGTGCCAGCAGTATGAGACTTACCCCGGCGGATGAGCAGTTCTTC.

There are a few counts of this clonotype. The chain couples TRBV7-2 to TRBJ2-5, with 8 bases that match TRBD1. Trimming removed 8 bases from V and 5 bases from J; junction bases left unmatched: 7. The CDR3 spans 13 residues. The V gene's germline CDR1 is SGHTA and CDR2 FQGNSA. The CDR3 DNA is TGTGCCAGCGGAGGACAGGGCCCGGAGACCCAGTACTTC. Protein product: CASGGQGPETQYF.

The table lists this clonotype with many counts. The gene calls are TRBV5-6 and TRBJ2-7, with TRBD1 as a possible D gene (6 bases). CDR1 is SGHDT, CDR2 YYEEEE, per germline. V was shortened by 3 bases and J by 5 bases, with 15 bases between the two germline ends. This CDR3 has 14 amino acids. CDR3 bases: TGTGCCAGCAGCTCGATACAGGGTTCCCACGAGCAGTACTTC. Translation gives CASSSIQGSHEQYF.

This sequence joins TRBV12-3 or TRBV12-4 and TRBJ1-5; D not resolved. The V end lost 3 bases, the J end lost 3 bases, and 18 bases lay between the germline ends. The CDR3 sequence is 17 residues long. CDR3 loop: CASSLDILGEYNQPQHF. CDR3 in DNA: TGTGCCAGCAGTTTGGATATACTGGGAGAATACAATCAGCCCCAGCATTTT.

This clonotype was seen many times. The V and J genes are TRBV12-3 or TRBV12-4 and TRBJ2-7; tentatively, D is TRBD1 (5 bases). V lost 2 bases, J lost 1 base, and 9 bases lay in between. The CDR3 is made up of 14 amino acids. The CDR3 region has the DNA TGTGCCAGCAGTTTATTAGGGGTTTCCTACGAGCAGTACTTC. It codes for CASSLLGVSYEQYF.

This clonotype was observed a few times. This sequence joins TRBV30 and TRBJ2-7, with D perhaps assigned TRBD1 or TRBD2 (5 bases each). CDR1 GTSNPN and CDR2 SVGIG come from the germline V gene (reference sequence). This CDR3 region has 12 residues. Trimming shortened V by 4 bases and J by 0 bases, and 7 bases separated the two germline ends. The CDR3 nucleotides are TGTGCCTGGAAGGGGAGCTCCTACGAGCAGTACTTC. Its protein product is CAWKGSSYEQYF.

This clonotype has just one count. At one end the junction does not follow the germline gene, possibly because of a read error. The rearrangement joins TRBV5-1 to TRBJ2-1; 11 bases agree with TRBD2. CDR1 is SGHRS, CDR2 YFSETQ, per germline. The CDR3 extends over 17 amino acids. CDR3 in DNA: TGCGCCACCAGCTTGGCCGGAATAGCGGGGGGGTACAATGAGCAGTTCTTC. Protein: CATSLAGIAGGYNEQFF.

This chain connects TRBV20-1 to TRBJ2-5, with 7 bases that match TRBD2. The V segment lost 5 bases and the J segment 4 bases; nucleotides outside the gene matches: 7. CDR3 length: 13 amino acids. In germline, CDR1 is DFQATT, CDR2 SNEGSKA (reference sequence). The CDR3 DNA follows: TGCAGTGCTGGGGGGGAGACTGGAGAGACCCAGTACTTC. It yields the protein CSAGGETGETQYF.

This clonotype was observed a few times. The CDR3 nucleotides read TGCGCCAGCAGCTGGCGACAGAAAACCGGGGAGCTGTTTTTT. Translation gives CASSWRQKTGELFF. V and J are TRBV5-1 and TRBJ2-2; D perhaps matches TRBD1 (5 bases). From germline, CDR1 is SGHRS and CDR2 YFSETQ. V lost 3 bases and J 5 bases, leaving 11 bases between the germline ends. The CDR3 runs to 14 residues. The full variable domain, with the rest looked up from reference TRBV5-1 and TRBJ2-2, is KAGVTQTPRYLIKTRGQQVTLSCSPISGHRSVSWYQQTPGQGLQFLFEYFSETQRNKGNFPGRFSGRQFSNSRSEMNVSTLELGDSALYLCASSWRQKTGELFFGEGSRLTVL.

The chain couples TRBV6-2 or TRBV6-3 to TRBJ2-2; D is possibly TRBD2 (7 bases). The ends were cut back, 2 bases at V and 10 bases at J, with 17 bases in the middle. The CDR3 is made up of 15 amino acids. Germline V gene lookup returns CDR1 MNHEY and CDR2 SVGEGT. CDR3 loop: CASSYGGAGYSELFF. In DNA form, the CDR3 reads TGTGCCAGCAGTTACGGGGGGGCCGGGTATTCGGAGCTGTTTTTT.

The chain is built from TRBV7-9 and TRBJ1-4, with D perhaps TRBD1 (6 bases). Deletions cut 6 bases from V and 5 bases from J, with 10 bases between. The germline V gene has CDR1 SEHNR and CDR2 FQNEAQ (reference sequence). This CDR3 is built from 13 residues. This chain's CDR3 is CASSLQGNEKLFF. The CDR3 DNA is TGTGCCAGCAGTCTTCAGGGGAATGAAAAACTGTTTTTT.

This chain connects TRBV20-1 to TRBJ2-7; perhaps TRBD1 as D (8 bases). Germline CDR1 and CDR2: DFQATT and SNEGSKA (reference sequence). The CDR3 totals 12 residues. CDR3 bases: TGCAGTGCTCTCTCTGGGAGGGGACAGGTGTCCGTC. It specifies CSALSGRGQVSV.

In this sample, this clonotype turned up many times. The chain carries TRBV7-2 and TRBJ2-7; no firm D call. Germline V lookup: CDR1 SGHTA, CDR2 FQGNSA. V lost 5 bases and J lost 1, with 6 bases in between. The CDR3 covers 12 residues. The CDR3 sequence is CASSALSYEQYF. The CDR3 region has the DNA TGTGCCAGCAGCGCATTATCCTACGAGCAGTACTTC.